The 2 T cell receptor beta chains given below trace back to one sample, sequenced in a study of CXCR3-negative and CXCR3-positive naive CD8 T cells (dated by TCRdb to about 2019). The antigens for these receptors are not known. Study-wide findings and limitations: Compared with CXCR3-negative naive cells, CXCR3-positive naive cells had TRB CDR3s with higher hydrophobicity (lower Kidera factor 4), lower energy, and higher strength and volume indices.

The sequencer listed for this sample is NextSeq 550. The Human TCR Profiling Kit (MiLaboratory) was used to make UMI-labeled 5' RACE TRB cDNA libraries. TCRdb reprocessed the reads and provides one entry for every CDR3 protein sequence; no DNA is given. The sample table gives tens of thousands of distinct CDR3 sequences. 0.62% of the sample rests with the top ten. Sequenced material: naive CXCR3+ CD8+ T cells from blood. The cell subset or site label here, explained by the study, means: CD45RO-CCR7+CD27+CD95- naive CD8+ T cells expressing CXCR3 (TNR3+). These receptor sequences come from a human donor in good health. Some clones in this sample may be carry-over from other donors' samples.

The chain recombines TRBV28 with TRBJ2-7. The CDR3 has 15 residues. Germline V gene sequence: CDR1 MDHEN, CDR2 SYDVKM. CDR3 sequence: CASSANSEGVYEQYF.

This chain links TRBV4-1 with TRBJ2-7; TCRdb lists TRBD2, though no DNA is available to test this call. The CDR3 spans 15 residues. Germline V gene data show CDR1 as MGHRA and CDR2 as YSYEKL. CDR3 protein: CASSQEWLASYEQYF.